This T cell receptor beta chain was sequenced in a study of graft-versus-host responses after intestinal transplantation. In the study overall: Anti-thymocyte globulin induction, then tacrolimus and steroids for around 3 years, went to all recipients.

There are 13 residues in the CDR3. The V gene's germline CDR1 is SGDLS and CDR2 YYNGEE. The V gene lost 3 bases and the J gene lost 0 bases, with 4 bases spanning the gap. General observations from the study: GvH clones appeared in recipient marrow, some first in ileum or blood.

A word on this clone: Its matching antigen is unknown.

TCRdb's table, derived via immunoSEQ multiplex PCR, lists solely in-frame clones and lacks some. Of 9,500 to 15,000 clones in the sample, over 90% are singletons; the top ten hold 20% to 25%. The sample consisted of PBMCs, taken approximately 110 days after intestinal transplant. The rearrangement uses TRBV9 and TRBJ1-5; D gene unclear. The sequence derives from a human patient who received an intestinal transplant, so some T cells may come from the graft donor. CDR3 sequence (DNA): TGTGCCAGCAGCGGGGGTAGCAATCAGCCCCAGCATTTT. Encoded protein: CASSGGSNQPQHF.